This T cell receptor (beta chain) stems from a study of cytomegalovirus exposure and HLA in healthy donors. Only one count was recorded for this clone. PCR was performed using 60 Vbeta and 13 Jbeta primers. Here immunoSEQ multiplex PCR was the method, and the copy in TCRdb shows in-frame clones only, minus some. This sample yields around 160,000 clones, of which 68% are seen a single time; less than 1.5% belongs to the top ten. In germline, CDR1 is SGHRS, CDR2 YFSETQ. V gave up 0 bases and J gave up 4 bases; unmatched junction bases: 7. This CDR3 comprises 17 residues. Source material: PBMCs. The receptor comes from a man aged 50-59 years in good health and CMV-seronegative. V and J are TRBV5-1 and TRBJ2-3, with 11 bases that match TRBD2. The CDR3 nucleotides are TGCGCCAGCAGCTTGGAGGTTAGCGGGGGGGCTGCAGATACGCAGTATTTT. It yields the protein CASSLEVSGGAADTQYF.